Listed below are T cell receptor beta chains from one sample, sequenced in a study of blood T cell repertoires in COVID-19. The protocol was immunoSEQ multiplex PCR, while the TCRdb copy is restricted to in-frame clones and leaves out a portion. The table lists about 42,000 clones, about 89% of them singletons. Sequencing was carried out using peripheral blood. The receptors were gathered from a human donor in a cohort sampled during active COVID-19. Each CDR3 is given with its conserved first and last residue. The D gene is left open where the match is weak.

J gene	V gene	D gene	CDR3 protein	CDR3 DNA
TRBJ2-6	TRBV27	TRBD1	CASSPRTGTGVFSGANVLTF	TGTGCCAGCAGTCCTCGAACCGGGACAGGGGTCTTCTCTGGGGCCAACGTCCTGACTTTC
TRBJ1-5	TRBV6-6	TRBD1	CASSYSRTGKNQPQHF	TGTGCCAGCAGTTACAGTAGGACAGGGAAGAATCAGCCCCAGCATTTT
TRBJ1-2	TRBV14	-	CASSPRPDYGYTF	TGTGCCAGCAGCCCCCGTCCGGACTATGGCTACACCTTC
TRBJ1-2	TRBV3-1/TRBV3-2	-	CASSQSGGVSTF	TGTGCCAGCAGCCAGTCGGGAGGGGTTTCCACCTTC
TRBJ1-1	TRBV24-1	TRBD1	CATSDQDRDTEAFF	TGTGCCACCAGTGACCAAGACAGGGATACGGAAGCTTTCTTT
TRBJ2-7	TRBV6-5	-	CASSYSGEDYEQYF	TGTGCCAGCAGTTACTCAGGGGAGGACTACGAGCAGTACTTC
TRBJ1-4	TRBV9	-	CASSGQGEKLFF	TGTGCCAGCAGCGGTCAGGGTGAAAAACTGTTTTTT
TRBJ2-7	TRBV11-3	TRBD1	CASSSGQTPYEQYF	TGTGCCAGCAGCTCGGGACAGACACCCTACGAGCAGTACTTC
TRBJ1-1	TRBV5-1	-	CASSLVQGMNTEAFF	TGCGCCAGCAGCTTGGTGCAGGGAATGAACACTGAAGCTTTCTTT
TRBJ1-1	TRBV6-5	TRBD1	CASRLTGDPEAFF	TGTGCCAGCAGATTGACAGGGGACCCTGAAGCTTTCTTT
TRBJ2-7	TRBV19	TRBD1	CASSTPGGTGSYEQYF	TGTGCCAGTAGTACCCCTGGGGGGACAGGGTCCTACGAGCAGTACTTC